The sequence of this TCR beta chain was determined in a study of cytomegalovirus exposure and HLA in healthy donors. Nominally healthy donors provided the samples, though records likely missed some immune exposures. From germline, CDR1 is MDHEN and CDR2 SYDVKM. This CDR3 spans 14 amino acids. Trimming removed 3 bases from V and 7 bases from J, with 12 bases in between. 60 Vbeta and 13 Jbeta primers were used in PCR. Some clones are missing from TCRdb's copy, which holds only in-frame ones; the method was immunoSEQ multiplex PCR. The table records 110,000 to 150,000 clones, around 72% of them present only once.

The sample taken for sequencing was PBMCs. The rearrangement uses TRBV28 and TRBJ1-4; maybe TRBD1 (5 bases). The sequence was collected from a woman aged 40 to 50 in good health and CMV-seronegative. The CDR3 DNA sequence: TGTGCCAGCAGTTTCCAGGGCGGCCGTGAAAAACTGTTTTTT. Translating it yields CASSFQGGREKLFF.